The clone carrying this T cell receptor (beta chain) was found many times. Its antigen is still unknown. The data originate from a study of T cells in Graves' hyperthyroidism and ophthalmopathy. Study-wide results and limits: In validation, the model predicted ophthalmopathy. These predictions came a median about 6.8 months before onset.

Per germline, CDR1 SNHLY and CDR2 FYNNEI. V lost 1 base to trimming and J lost 6 bases, with 10 bases between them. This CDR3 has 15 residues. Out of 8.5 to 10 ml of fresh peripheral blood came the PBMCs. Using RNA transcripts as the source, TCR beta CDR3 regions were amplified. During a first-round RT-PCR of the TCR CDR3, the HTBI primer set was used. Each CDR3 protein gets one entry after TCRdb re-called the multiplex PCR reads with MiXCR. The repertoire holds roughly 290,000 distinct CDR3 sequences, with around 13% as singletons. The source of this sequence is a woman between 35 and 50 years old with Graves' hyperthyroidism. The material sequenced was blood. This sequence joins TRBV2 and TRBJ1-6; D unresolved. This CDR3 is CASSEGAAANSPLHF. CDR3 sequence (DNA): TGTGCCAGCAGTGAAGGGGCAGCCGCTAATTCACCCCTCCACTTT.